The source of this T cell receptor beta chain is a study of shared clonotypes between healthy human individuals. General study results and limits: Sequencing depth was a factor that was expected to affect clonotype sharing among donors.

As for this clone: Its matching antigen is unknown.

How the authors handled the data: Junction-only immunoSEQ data arrived without quality scores, meaning filtering differed. Measured with immunoSEQ multiplex PCR; TCRdb has only the in-frame clones, and not every one. V and J calls and clone size are as listed in that table; D and trimming were resolved from the DNA. The repertoire has hundreds of thousands of clones, 79% of them found once; the top ten carry over 10%. The CDR3 is made up of 15 amino acids. V lost 3 bases and J lost 8, with 17 bases in between. Germline V gene data show CDR1 as SGHRS and CDR2 as YFSETQ. The sequence was obtained from a woman aged 40 to 50 in good health. Some clones in this sample may be carry-over from other donors' samples. The chain carries TRBV5-1 and TRBJ1-4; no definite D call. Input material: PBMCs. The CDR3 DNA sequence: TGCGCCAGCAGCTCCCGAGCCGGTGGTGGGGAAAAACTGTTTTTT. It translates to CASSSRAGGGEKLFF.